A single sample is the source of the 8 T cell receptor beta chains below, sequenced in a study of monozygotic twins with inflammatory bowel disease. TCRdb processed the 5' RACE reads again and assigns one entry to each CDR3 protein, with no DNA. In all, the sample yields about 160,000 distinct CDR3 sequences. Sequenced: blood. The receptor source for this set is a human donor with ulcerative colitis or Crohn's disease, or a healthy co-twin of an affected twin (not recorded which).

The chain is built from TRBV6-2 or TRBV6-3 and TRBJ1-1. The CDR3 contains 13 residues. Germline assignment: CDR1 MNHEY and CDR2 SVGEGT. CDR3 in amino acids: CASIQTVTTEAFF.

The chain couples TRBV5-1 to TRBJ1-3; there is no DNA to check the TCRdb D call of TRBD1. Per the germline V gene, CDR1 is SGHRS and CDR2 is YFSETQ. The CDR3 is made up of 14 amino acids. The CDR3 protein is CASSLGQGQNTIYF.

The chain joins TRBV27 to TRBJ1-6. Germline V gives CDR1 MNHEY, CDR2 SMNVEV (reference sequence). The length of the CDR3 is 13 residues. The CDR3: CASSFRQNSPLHF.

The chain is built from TRBV11-2 and TRBJ2-2; TCRdb's D call of TRBD1 is untestable without DNA. Germline V gene data show CDR1 as SGHAT and CDR2 as FQNNGV. The CDR3 totals 14 residues. CDR3 sequence: CASRYMDSSGELFF.

This rearrangement joins TRBV9 to TRBJ2-2; TCRdb's D gene call, TRBD1, goes unchecked for lack of DNA. Germline V gene sequence: CDR1 SGDLS, CDR2 YYNGEE. The CDR3 length is 14 residues. The CDR3 sequence: CASSAGQRTGELFF.

The genes are TRBV7-2 and TRBJ2-1; as DNA is missing, the TRBD1 call by TCRdb cannot be tested. Per germline, CDR1 SGHTA and CDR2 FQGNSA. The CDR3 loop spans 12 amino acids. CDR3 in amino acids: CASSLAVGGQFF.

This chain uses TRBV9 with TRBJ1-1. Germline CDR1 SGDLS, CDR2 YYNGEE. The CDR3 loop spans 14 amino acids. This chain's CDR3 is CASSVGPGNTEAFF. The full variable domain, completed using reference TRBV9 and TRBJ1-1, is DSGVTQTPKHLITATGQRVTLRCSPRSGDLSVYWYQQSLDQGLQFLIQYYNGEERAKGNILERFSAQQFPDLHSELNLSSLELGDSALYFCASSVGPGNTEAFFGQGTRLTVV.

The chain has TRBV20-1 and TRBJ2-7; with no DNA, the TCRdb D assignment of TRBD2 cannot be verified. Germline-derived CDR1 and CDR2 are DFQATT and SNEGSKA (reference sequence). This CDR3 contains 13 residues. CDR3 sequence reads: CSASSGGGYEQYF.